Below are 32 T cell receptor beta chains sequenced from a single sample in a study of blood T cell repertoires in COVID-19. The table came from immunoSEQ multiplex PCR; TCRdb's copy has only in-frame clones and leaves some out. The sample shows roughly 250,000 clones, approximately 87% of them seen only once. Material: peripheral blood. The receptors were gathered from a human donor in a cohort sampled during active COVID-19.

The genes are TRBV3-1 (or the pseudogene TRBV3-2) and TRBJ1-3, with D maybe TRBD1 (6 bases). Germline assignment: CDR1 LGHDT and CDR2 YNNKEL (reference sequence). The CDR3 consists of 19 residues. Between the trimmed V and J ends, which lost 4 bases and 0 bases, there was a span of 22 bases. CDR3 DNA: TGTGCCAGCAGCCCATTCGGGACGAAGGGGGAAAGCTCTGGAAACACCATATATTTT. It specifies CASSPFGTKGESSGNTIYF.

The chain recombines TRBV4-2 with TRBJ1-6; D gene ambiguous. There are 15 residues in the CDR3. Germline-derived CDR1 and CDR2 are LGHNA and YNFKEQ. The V end lost 2 bases, the J end lost 7 bases, and 12 bases lay between the germline ends. For the CDR3, the DNA is TGTGCCAGCAGCCAACCGCGACTGACCAATTCACCCCTCCACTTT. This translates into CASSQPRLTNSPLHF.

V is TRBV3-1 (or the pseudogene TRBV3-2) and J is TRBJ2-7; no firm D call. Germline CDR1 is LGHDT and CDR2 is YNNKEL (reference sequence). The CDR3 is 11 amino acids. V was cut by 5 bases and J by 3 bases, with 5 bases left in between. CDR3 nucleotides: TGTGCCAGCAGCTCGTACTACGAGCAGTACTTC. Its translation is CASSSYYEQYF.

The chain links TRBV28 to TRBJ1-4; D is possibly TRBD1 (6 bases). V was clipped by 2 bases and J by 8 bases, with 15 bases between them. Germline-derived CDR1 and CDR2 are MDHEN and SYDVKM. The CDR3 sequence is 15 residues long. In DNA form, the CDR3 reads TGTGCCAGCAGTTTAATTCAGGGGCGCGGGGAAAAACTGTTTTTT. Protein: CASSLIQGRGEKLFF.

This clone was picked up a small number of times. The V call is TRBV14, the J call TRBJ1-2, with TRBD1 identical over 9 bases. The CDR3 length is 16 residues. Germline lookup yields CDR1 SGHDN and CDR2 FVKESK. After removal of 2 bases from V and 3 bases from J, the junction contained 7 bases not matched to a gene. CDR3 sequence reads: CASSQFHRGPYYGYTF. Here the CDR3 DNA reads TGTGCCAGCAGCCAATTCCACAGGGGGCCTTACTATGGCTACACCTTC.

The J gene is TRBJ1-3, the V gene TRBV6-6; 7 bases align to TRBD1. The CDR3 consists of 13 residues. Germline CDR1 MNHNY, CDR2 SVGAGI (reference sequence). J was trimmed by 4 bases and V by 10 bases; bases with no gene match: 7. CDR3 in DNA: TGTGCCACTGACAGGGAAGGGGGAAACACCATATATTTT. Translation: CATDREGGNTIYF.

J is TRBJ2-2 and V is TRBV6-5; a weak D match, TRBD1 (5 bases). This CDR3 is built from 14 residues. V shed 6 bases and J shed 1 base, with 9 bases lying between them. Looked up from germline, CDR1 is MNHEY and CDR2 is SVGAGI. The CDR3 DNA sequence: TGTGCCAGCAGGAAGCAGGGGAACACCGGGGAGCTGTTTTTT. Translation gives CASRKQGNTGELFF.

This chain connects TRBV19 to TRBJ1-6; 8 bases are a match to TRBD1. J was trimmed by 8 bases and V by 0 bases; bases with no gene match: 3. Germline loops: CDR1 LNHDA, CDR2 SQIVND (reference sequence). This CDR3 contains 15 residues. The CDR3 DNA reads as TGTGCCAGTAGTATAGAAGGGACAGGACATTCACCCCTCCACTTT. Translating gives CASSIEGTGHSPLHF.

As regards this clone: The sample contains more than one DNA sequence encoding this CDR3. The chain recombines TRBV12-3 or TRBV12-4 with TRBJ2-5; D is uncertain. V was clipped by 6 bases and J by 1 base, with 3 bases between them. This CDR3 is 11 amino acids long. The CDR3 protein is CASSLQETQYF. In nucleotides, the CDR3 is TGTGCCAGCAGCCTCCAAGAGACCCAGTACTTC.

The chain combines TRBV6-5 with TRBJ2-1, with D possibly TRBD2 on 5 matching bases. V lost 4 bases to trimming and J lost 0 bases, with 10 bases between them. In germline, CDR1 is MNHEY, CDR2 SVGAGI. This CDR3 has 15 amino acids. CDR3 in amino acids: CASSWLASSYNEQFF. The CDR3 coding sequence is TGTGCCAGCAGTTGGCTAGCAAGCTCCTACAATGAGCAGTTCTTC.

This clone appeared a few times. The rearrangement links TRBV4-1 to TRBJ2-7; D not certain. The germline V gene has CDR1 MGHRA and CDR2 YSYEKL. This CDR3 has 13 amino acids. The ends were cut back, 3 bases at V and 4 bases at J, with 10 bases in the middle. CDR3 sequence reads: CASSHDRGYEQYF. CDR3 sequence (DNA): TGCGCCAGCAGCCACGACCGAGGATACGAGCAGTACTTC.

This sequence joins TRBV5-1 and TRBJ2-7, with a possible D match to TRBD2 (6 bases). This CDR3 is built from 16 residues. Trimming cost V 2 bases and J 1 base, with 16 bases left between them. CDR1 and CDR2 from the germline V gene are SGHRS and YFSETQ. The CDR3 here is CASSLGPGEASYEQYF. Written as DNA, the CDR3 is TGCGCCAGCAGCTTAGGTCCCGGGGAGGCGTCCTACGAGCAGTACTTC.

This clone was observed a handful of times. The chain joins TRBV6-2 or TRBV6-3 to TRBJ1-2, with D possibly being TRBD1 (5 bases). Trimming stripped 2 bases from V and 4 bases from J, with 11 bases between. The CDR3 length is 14 residues. Germline values: CDR1 MNHEY, CDR2 SVGEGT. The CDR3 loop is CASSYPGTRYGYTF. CDR3 DNA sequence: TGTGCCAGCAGTTACCCTGGGACTCGCTATGGCTACACCTTC.

The V and J genes are TRBV11-3 and TRBJ2-1; 10 bases fit TRBD2. Germline lookup yields CDR1 SGHNT and CDR2 YENEEA. V shed 1 base and J 1 base; nucleotides not matched to a gene: 10. The CDR3 runs to 19 residues. In DNA, the CDR3 is TGTGCCAGCAGCTTAGGATGGCTAGCGGGAGATGTGTCCTACAATGAGCAGTTCTTC. Translated, it gives CASSLGWLAGDVSYNEQFF.

The genes are TRBV27 and TRBJ2-5; 10 bases fit TRBD1. CDR3 length equals 14 residues. The J segment lost 4 bases and the V segment lost 6 bases, leaving 5 bases of the junction unmatched. CDR1 and CDR2 from the germline V gene are MNHEY and SMNVEV (reference sequence). In DNA, the CDR3 is TGTGCCAGCAGCCAGACAGGGGGCGGAGAGACCCAGTACTTC. Protein: CASSQTGGGETQYF.

The chain joins TRBV7-2 to TRBJ2-1; D not resolved. The CDR3 consists of 13 residues. Trimming stripped 0 bases from V and 6 bases from J, with 6 bases between. Germline CDR1 is SGHTA and CDR2 is FQGNSA. The CDR3 coding sequence is TGTGCCAGCAGCTTAGCGCTAAGCAATGAGCAGTTCTTC. Protein sequence: CASSLALSNEQFF.

This clone has only one observation. The chain links TRBV5-1 to TRBJ2-7, with D possibly TRBD1 on 5 matching bases. This CDR3 contains 12 residues. The germline V and J ends were trimmed by 4 bases and 2 bases, with 7 bases remaining between them. CDR1 is SGHRS, CDR2 YFSETQ, per germline. The CDR3 sequence is CASSQGAYEQYF. Here the CDR3 DNA reads TGCGCCAGCAGCCAAGGGGCCTACGAGCAGTACTTC.

This clone has a single count. The chain links TRBV2 to TRBJ1-2, with a tentative D call TRBD1 (6 bases). This CDR3 region has 14 residues. Germline-derived CDR1 and CDR2 are SNHLY and FYNNEI. V lost 5 bases to trimming and J lost 6 bases, with 16 bases between them. CDR3 coding DNA: TGTGCCAGCAGTCGTACTCAGTCAGGGGATGGCTACACCTTC. It is translated as CASSRTQSGDGYTF. The full variable domain, in which reference TRBV2 and TRBJ1-2 provide the parts outside the CDR3, is EPEVTQTPSHQVTQMGQEVILRCVPISNHLYFYWYRQILGQKVEFLVSFYNNEISEKSEIFDDQFSVERPDGSNFTLKIRSTKLEDSAMYFCASSRTQSGDGYTFGSGTRLTVV.

The rearrangement joins TRBV28 to TRBJ1-1; TRBD1 matches 9 bases. The V segment lost 5 bases and the J segment 4 bases; nucleotides outside the gene matches: 11. This CDR3 has 16 residues. In germline, CDR1 is MDHEN, CDR2 SYDVKM. CDR3 protein: CASSNIIQGAGTEAFF. CDR3 bases: TGTGCCAGCAGTAATATTATACAGGGGGCGGGCACTGAAGCTTTCTTT.

The V call is TRBV20-1, the J call TRBJ2-5; maybe TRBD1 (5 bases). The CDR3 totals 14 residues. CDR1 is DFQATT and CDR2 is SNEGSKA in the germline V gene (reference sequence). Between the trimmed V and J ends, which lost 3 bases and 1 base, there was a span of 12 bases. The CDR3 protein is CSASQQAGQETQYF. CDR3 sequence (DNA): TGCAGTGCTAGTCAACAGGCAGGCCAAGAGACCCAGTACTTC.

This chain links TRBV7-2 with TRBJ1-2; tentatively, D is TRBD1 (6 bases). Germline values: CDR1 SGHTA, CDR2 FQGNSA. The ends were cut back, 1 base at V and 0 bases at J, with 12 bases in the middle. This CDR3 region has 16 residues. In nucleotides, the CDR3 is TGTGCCAGCAGCTTAGTAGGGGGAAGAGCTAACTATGGCTACACCTTC. It translates to CASSLVGGRANYGYTF. Based on the CDR3 plus reference TRBV7-2 and TRBJ1-2, the full variable domain is GAGVSQSPSNKVTEKGKDVELRCDPISGHTALYWYRQSLGQGLEFLIYFQGNSAPDKSGLPSDRFSAERTGGSVSTLTIQRTQQEDSAVYLCASSLVGGRANYGYTFGSGTRLTVV.

This clone was observed once. The chain couples TRBV27 to TRBJ2-2, with 13 nucleotides matching TRBD2. J gave up 7 bases and V 6 bases, and 11 bases lay outside the gene matches. The germline gives CDR1 MNHEY, CDR2 SMNVEV (reference sequence). The CDR3 totals 17 residues. As DNA, the CDR3 is TGTGCCAGCAGCCCGCCGGGACTAGCGGGGAGGAGCGGGGAGCTGTTTTTT. It is translated as CASSPPGLAGRSGELFF.

The rearrangement uses TRBV28 and TRBJ1-3, with 8 bases lining up with TRBD1. Germline V gene lookup returns CDR1 MDHEN and CDR2 SYDVKM. The CDR3 extends over 16 amino acids. V lost 5 bases, J lost 0 bases, and 6 bases stayed unmatched. The CDR3 region has the DNA TGTGCCAGCAGTACGAGACAGGGGCTCTCTGGAAACACCATATATTTT. Its translation: CASSTRQGLSGNTIYF.

CDR3 protein: CASSVELDPYEQYF. The CDR3 nucleotides are TGTGCCAGCAGCGTTGAACTAGACCCCTACGAGCAGTACTTC. The gene calls are TRBV9 and TRBJ2-7, with D perhaps TRBD2 (5 bases). Trimming took off 2 bases at V and 2 bases at J, with 11 bases between the two ends. CDR1 SGDLS and CDR2 YYNGEE come from the germline V gene. The CDR3 has 14 residues.

V usage is TRBV21-1 and J usage is TRBJ1-6. TRBV21-1 is designated a pseudogene. The CDR3 has 18 amino acids. This CDR3 reads CASSKVPIVIYFNSPLHF. CDR3 DNA: TGTGCCAGCAGCAAAGTGCCGATAGTTATTTATTTTAATTCACCCCTCCACTTT.

The chain carries TRBV2 and TRBJ1-1; D gene uncertain. V was shortened by 6 bases and J by 7 bases, with 6 bases between the two germline ends. Germline V CDR1 and CDR2: SNHLY, FYNNEI. The CDR3 covers 10 residues. The CDR3 loop reads CASSLLEAFF. Written as DNA, the CDR3 is TGTGCCAGCAGCCTCCTTGAAGCTTTCTTT.

Only one count was recorded for this clone. The chain employs TRBV3-1 (or the pseudogene TRBV3-2) and TRBJ2-5; D gene unclear. Per germline, CDR1 LGHDT and CDR2 YNNKEL (reference sequence). CDR3 length: 15 residues. V shed 4 bases and J shed 4 bases, with 16 bases lying between them. The CDR3 here is CASSLPTGRGETQYF. Here the CDR3 DNA reads TGTGCCAGCAGCCTCCCAACTGGAAGAGGAGAGACCCAGTACTTC.

This chain links TRBV5-1 with TRBJ1-6; D call uncertain. The germline gives CDR1 SGHRS, CDR2 YFSETQ. CDR3 length equals 14 residues. Trimming left V 5 bases short and J 10 bases short, with 16 bases between. The CDR3 is CASSREAQDSPLHF. The CDR3 DNA reads as TGCGCCAGCAGTCGGGAGGCCCAGGACTCACCCCTCCACTTT.

This sequence joins TRBV7-2 and TRBJ2-5; a weak D match, TRBD1 (5 bases). The CDR3 is made up of 13 amino acids. Trimming took 4 bases from V and 4 from J, leaving 10 bases between them. CDR1 SGHTA and CDR2 FQGNSA come from the germline V gene. CDR3 coding DNA: TGTGCCAGCAGCTCACAGGTGGGAGAGACCCAGTACTTC. This translates into CASSSQVGETQYF. The variable domain in full, with the rest retrieved from reference TRBV7-2 and TRBJ2-5, is GAGVSQSPSNKVTEKGKDVELRCDPISGHTALYWYRQSLGQGLEFLIYFQGNSAPDKSGLPSDRFSAERTGGSVSTLTIQRTQQEDSAVYLCASSSQVGETQYFGPGTRLLVL.

The chain employs TRBV24-1 and TRBJ2-7; TRBD2 might be the D (5 bases). With 3 bases removed from V and 0 bases from J, the gap between germline ends came to 14 bases. The germline gives CDR1 KGHDR, CDR2 SFDVKD. CDR3 length equals 16 residues. The CDR3 reads CATSDRSREPSYEQYF. The DNA for the CDR3 is TGTGCCACCAGTGATCGCTCCCGGGAACCCTCCTACGAGCAGTACTTC.

The chain links TRBV5-1 to TRBJ2-6, with 8 positions matching TRBD1. J gave up 4 bases and V 1 base, and 7 bases lay outside the gene matches. The germline V gene has CDR1 SGHRS and CDR2 YFSETQ. The CDR3 loop spans 17 amino acids. In nucleotides, the CDR3 is TGCGCCAGCAGCTTGACTACAGGGGGAGCGGGGGCCAACGTCCTGACTTTC. It yields the protein CASSLTTGGAGANVLTF.

J is TRBJ2-7 and V is TRBV29-1; maybe TRBD1 (6 bases). CDR1 and CDR2 (germline): SQVTM, ANQGSEA. V lost 3 bases, J lost 5 bases, and 14 bases lay in between. The CDR3 sequence is 13 residues long. CDR3 coding DNA: TGCAGCGTTGAGGTGCAGGGGTTGGACGAGCAGTACTTC. Translating gives CSVEVQGLDEQYF.